This T cell receptor beta chain came from a study of CD8 T cells in Susac syndrome (dated by TCRdb to about 2019). General notes on the study: Repertoire sequencing was used to test whether CD8+ T cell activation and differentiation in Susac syndrome was antigen driven.

With regard to this clonotype: Its antigen has not been determined. There are no base qualities to consult, and no much larger clone falls within one base.

Overall study outcomes, separate from this receptor: The study acknowledged that relatively few individuals were included in the TCR sequencing and HLA analysis.

The CDR3 spans 13 residues, from the cysteine through the phenylalanine. Of the read, only the CDR3 DNA is kept; its 39 bases are in frame from base 1. CDR1 SEHNR and CDR2 FQNEAQ are derived from the germline V gene (reference sequence). V is cut by 5 bases and J by 3 bases, and the space between the germline ends is 10 bases. Peripheral blood CD8+ and CD4+ T cells from healthy donors, Susac syndrome patients and multiple sclerosis patients were profiled using high-throughput TCR beta sequencing. Healthy donors were included as age- and sex-matched controls. Bulk CD8+ and CD4+ T cells were purified magnetically by negative isolation, whereas CD8+ TEMRA cells were enriched by FACS. Blood was collected in EDTA tubes and processed within 24 hours, with PBMCs isolated through density gradient centrifugation. PBMCs intended for TCR sequencing were cryopreserved in liquid nitrogen and were subsequently thawed in a 37 degrees C water bath. A purity of at least 90% was achieved for sorted or isolated CD4+, CD8+ and CD8+ TEMRA cells.

RNA was extracted using the RNeasy kit, and about 0.45 to 1 microgram was reverse transcribed with random hexamers. TCR beta CDR3 regions were amplified with the immunoSEQ multiplex PCR assay covering 54 Vbeta and 13 Jbeta segments. PCR amplification bias was corrected by using a synthetic template baseline for primer optimization and computational correction. As for how the authors treated the data: Only productive sequences were kept, with reads annotated to V, D and J genes according to IMGT and analyzed in immunoSEQ Analyzer. Clonality was calculated as one minus the Shannon entropy normalized by log2 of the number of productive unique sequences. For each patient and control, public and private clones were evaluated within the 100 most prevalent clones. Clones were defined as Susac-specific if absent from the healthy and MS cohorts, from approximately 1,100 published viral clones and from other ImmuneACCESS disease sequences. The public reads were run again by TCRdb, first through fastp at Q25 and then through MiXCR, and only productive beta chains were kept. Rows merge per CDR3 protein into single entries with the most common DNA and genes. The V and J calls were not made by the authors but by TCRdb's processing. The sample records about 210,000 distinct CDR3 sequences, 95% of which are singletons. Of the sample, about 0.095% falls within the top ten clones.

The receptor was isolated from a human donor in good health. The rearrangement combines TRBV7-9 with TRBJ2-5; 6 matching bases give a weak D call of TRBD1. Source material: CD4+ T cells from PBMCs. The bases read TGTGCCAGCAGCCAAAACAGGGAAGAGACCCAGTACTTC. This yields the protein CASSQNREETQYF.